This T cell receptor (beta chain) came from a study of blood T cell repertoires in COVID-19 (dated by TCRdb to about 2020). A note on the overall study: Samples covering the acute and convalescent phases of COVID-19 were provided by collaborators in the United States, Italy and Spain. The prospective study material was composed of cDNA or gDNA derived from T cells, B-cell-depleted T cells, or PBMCs. Subjects who had been exposed to COVID-19, were actively infected with it, or had recovered from it provided the deeply sampled blood TCRbeta repertoires that made up the dataset. The repertoires were released in a freely available public database meant as a resource for research on the immune response to SARS-CoV-2. The samples were drawn from the first 160 participants of the ongoing ImmuneRACE study and from over 950 subjects provided by 6 global collaborators. Nearly every sample came with metadata listing a de-identified subject ID, COVID-19 status, age in years and sex. Where available, HLA class I and class II types were obtained from metadata supplied by the sample provider rather than from assay-based typing.

TCRbeta CDR3 regions were amplified from genomic DNA by means of the immunoSEQ Assay, a bias-controlled multiplex PCR. The study's processing was this. The number of nucleated cells in each sample was estimated by amplification of reference gene primers within the assay. To quantify the absolute abundance of each unique TCRbeta CDR3 rearrangement, sequence reads were collapsed and filtered. For each sample, productive Simpson clonality was calculated by taking the square root of Simpson's diversity index across productive rearrangements. Here the immuneACCESS table is served through TCRdb, limited to in-frame sequences with V and J called. Missing clones are a known gap in these copies; in checked studies unresolved V genes cover under half, and the rest lacks a known reason. For V, J and clone size, that table is used; D and trimming come from the DNA. The sample has 25,000 to 35,000 clones on record, 84% of them singletons. The biggest ten clones account for roughly 15% of the sample.

The collaborating institutions used their own protocols to collect whole blood in K2EDTA tubes. For TCRbeta analysis, collaborators shipped samples in one of three forms: frozen whole blood, isolated PBMCs, or DNA extracted from either of those sample types. Regarding this clone: The antigen this receptor binds is unknown. Per-nucleotide qualities are absent, and no much larger clonotype sits a single base away.

The CDR3 has 12 amino acids, counting the end cysteine and phenylalanine. Solely the CDR3 DNA is kept, with 36 bases framed from the first base. A distance of 12 bases separates the germline ends of V and J, which lose 4 bases and 11 bases respectively. CDR1 and CDR2 were assigned from the germline V gene (reference sequence) as LNHDA and SQIVND. The research as a whole found: Clinical and demographic metadata were provided uncurated, with the amount varying by source and participant.

This chain joins TRBV19 to TRBJ2-1, with no reliable assignment of the D segment. The sequence was collected from a man in his 70s with active COVID-19. The sample consisted of peripheral blood. The CDR3 region has the sequence CASSTEQRQQFF. The nucleotide sequence is given as TGTGCCAGTAGTACCGAACAGAGACAGCAGTTCTTC.